This T cell receptor beta chain was obtained from a study of siplizumab effects on memory and regulatory T cells. General study findings and limits: Apparently key alloresponse contributors, naive T cells also seemed more diverse than memory cells.

Germline assignment: CDR1 SGHRS and CDR2 YFSETQ. CDR3 length equals 14 residues. V was shortened by 3 bases and J by 4 bases, with 11 bases between the two germline ends. Points on this clone: The antigen is unknown.

Measured with immunoSEQ multiplex PCR; TCRdb has only the in-frame clones, and not every one. The repertoire includes some 110,000 clones, 93% of them detected once, and about 0.62% sits in the top ten. V usage is TRBV5-1 and J usage is TRBJ2-1; weak D call: TRBD2 (5 bases). This sequence originates from a human donor in good health. Sequencing input: Tregs sorted from blood. CDR3 protein: CASSWRQRYNEQFF. CDR3 nucleotides: TGCGCCAGCAGCTGGAGGCAGAGGTACAATGAGCAGTTCTTC.